These 26 T cell receptor beta chains were sequenced from one sample in a study of T cell responses to AZD1222 COVID-19 vaccine. Sequenced by immunoSEQ multiplex PCR; TCRdb stores in-frame clones only, minus some. The top ten hold approximately 15% of the sample, which has 95,000 to 100,000 clones, roughly nine tenths seen once. Sample: peripheral blood, taken on day 0 of AZD1222 vaccination. These receptor sequences come from an adult in good health.

The chain carries TRBV4-1 and TRBJ2-4, with 7 nucleotides matching TRBD2. Per the germline V gene, CDR1 is MGHRA and CDR2 is YSYEKL. CDR3 length equals 18 residues. The V and J ends lost 4 bases and 1 base, in that order; junction bases with no gene match: 13. CDR3 bases: TGCGCCAGCAGCCCGTCTAGCGGACCCCAAGGGGCCAAAAACATTCAGTACTTC. Translating gives CASSPSSGPQGAKNIQYF.

The chain carries TRBV10-3 and TRBJ1-5, with no clear D. The V gene's germline CDR1 is ENHRY and CDR2 SYGVKD. Trimming cost V 10 bases and J 7 bases, with 17 bases left between them. This CDR3 region has 13 residues. The CDR3 here is CATLPGFQQPQHF. The CDR3 region has the DNA TGTGCCACGCTACCAGGCTTCCAGCAGCCCCAGCATTTT.

The genes are TRBV12-3 or TRBV12-4 and TRBJ1-1; D not resolved. The CDR3 length is 13 residues. V was shortened by 3 bases and J by 1 base, with 6 bases between the two germline ends. CDR3 amino acids: CASSFPGNTEAFF. The CDR3 DNA sequence: TGTGCCAGCAGTTTCCCAGGGAACACTGAAGCTTTCTTT.

The genes are TRBV9 and TRBJ2-2, with 7 bases identical to TRBD1. V was clipped by 3 bases and J by 4 bases; unmatched bases: 3. Germline CDR1 SGDLS, CDR2 YYNGEE. The length of the CDR3 is 14 residues. The CDR3 region has the DNA TGTGCCAGCAGCGAGGGGGCTTTCACCGGGGAGCTGTTTTTT. This translates into CASSEGAFTGELFF.

The chain carries TRBV9 and TRBJ2-2; D is perhaps TRBD1 (6 bases). The CDR3 sequence is 16 residues long. Germline lookup yields CDR1 SGDLS and CDR2 YYNGEE. Trimming removed 4 bases from V and 2 bases from J, with 15 bases in between. CDR3 nucleotides: TGTGCCAGCAGCACAAGGACAGTCACCAACACCGGGGAGCTGTTTTTT. It specifies CASSTRTVTNTGELFF.

This chain links TRBV7-2 with TRBJ2-7; no clear D. CDR3 length: 11 amino acids. The V end lost 4 bases, the J end lost 7 bases, and 8 bases lay between the germline ends. Germline V gene sequence: CDR1 SGHTA, CDR2 FQGNSA. CDR3 bases: TGTGCCAGCAGCTGGTACGAGGAGCAGTACTTC. Translated: CASSWYEEQYF. Combining the CDR3 with reference TRBV7-2 and TRBJ2-7 gives the whole variable domain GAGVSQSPSNKVTEKGKDVELRCDPISGHTALYWYRQSLGQGLEFLIYFQGNSAPDKSGLPSDRFSAERTGGSVSTLTIQRTQQEDSAVYLCASSWYEEQYFGPGTRLTVT.

This clone was picked up a small number of times. This chain joins TRBV28 and TRBJ1-1, with no clear D. CDR3 length: 12 amino acids. The germline V gene encodes CDR1 MDHEN and CDR2 SYDVKM. Trimming stripped 5 bases from V and 10 bases from J, with 14 bases between. CDR3 in DNA: TGTGCCAGCAGTGGCAGAGAATCCGGAGCTTTCTTT. Protein product: CASSGRESGAFF. The entire variable domain, with the rest obtained from reference TRBV28 and TRBJ1-1, is as follows: DVKVTQSSRYLVKRTGEKVFLECVQDMDHENMFWYRQDPGLGLRLIYFSYDVKMKEKGDIPEGYSVSREKKERFSLILESASTNQTSMYLCASSGRESGAFFGQGTRLTVV.

There are a few counts of this clone. The chain joins TRBV6-5 to TRBJ2-5; 9 bases align to TRBD2. Germline V gene data show CDR1 as MNHEY and CDR2 as SVGAGI. The CDR3 has 14 amino acids. Trimming took 6 bases from V and 2 from J; bases not matched to a gene: 4. This chain's CDR3 is CASSSSGRQETQYF. CDR3 bases: TGTGCCAGCAGCTCAAGCGGGAGGCAAGAGACCCAGTACTTC.

V usage is TRBV9 and J usage is TRBJ2-3; TRBD2 is a possible D gene (6 bases). This CDR3 is built from 15 residues. From germline, CDR1 is SGDLS and CDR2 YYNGEE. V gave up 10 bases and J gave up 2 bases, with 20 bases separating them. CDR3: CACSRLGLSTDTQYF. The CDR3 nucleotides read TGTGCCTGCTCCAGATTGGGACTTTCCACAGATACGCAGTATTTT.

The chain employs TRBV30 and TRBJ2-3, with 7 bases fitting TRBD1. With V trimmed by 5 bases and J by 5 bases, 16 bases remained unmatched. Germline lookup yields CDR1 GTSNPN and CDR2 SVGIG (reference sequence). CDR3 size: 16 residues. The DNA for the CDR3 is TGTGCCTGGTCCACAGGGGACACCCAGGAAAAAGATACGCAGTATTTT. It encodes CAWSTGDTQEKDTQYF.

The chain employs TRBV3-1 (or the pseudogene TRBV3-2) and TRBJ1-2; D is ambiguous. Germline-derived CDR1 and CDR2 are LGHDT and YNNKEL (reference sequence). V was clipped by 7 bases and J by 6 bases, with 24 bases between them. The CDR3 runs to 16 residues. The CDR3 DNA follows: TGTGCCAGCAACCCGTTCCGGGAGGGTGGCCTCCATGGCTACACCTTC. Amino acid sequence: CASNPFREGGLHGYTF.

The V call is TRBV2, the J call TRBJ2-7; D is ambiguous. CDR1 SNHLY and CDR2 FYNNEI come from the germline V gene. The V end was cut by 2 bases, the J end by 1 base, with 15 bases between. This CDR3 comprises 16 residues. CDR3 DNA: TGTGCCAGCAGTGAAAGTCCCACAGCTCCTTCCTACGAGCAGTACTTC. This encodes CASSESPTAPSYEQYF.

The V and J genes are TRBV19 and TRBJ1-4, with TRBD1 as a possible D gene (6 bases). The germline CDR1 and CDR2 sequences are LNHDA and SQIVND (reference sequence). This CDR3 is 14 amino acids long. Trimming pared 5 bases from V and 7 bases from J, leaving 14 bases between. Here the CDR3 DNA reads TGTGCCAGTAGTCTAGGGACAAGGGGTGAAAAACTGTTTTTT. This gives the protein CASSLGTRGEKLFF.

This clone showed up just once. The V gene is TRBV10-2, the J gene TRBJ1-1; D unresolved. Per the germline V gene, CDR1 is WSHSY and CDR2 is SAAADI. This CDR3 is built from 13 residues. The ends were cut back, 3 bases at V and 1 base at J, with 6 bases in the middle. The DNA for the CDR3 is TGCGCCAGCAGTGACAGCCGGAACACTGAAGCTTTCTTT. Amino acids: CASSDSRNTEAFF.

V and J are TRBV18 and TRBJ2-7; TRBD2 matches at 8 bases. Trimming removed 6 bases from V and 2 bases from J; junction bases left unmatched: 3. The germline gives CDR1 KGHSH, CDR2 LQKENI. The CDR3 has 13 residues. Written as DNA, the CDR3 is TGTGCCAGCTCCGATAGCGGGACCTACGAGCAGTACTTC. Translation: CASSDSGTYEQYF. The complete variable domain, with remaining parts taken from reference TRBV18 and TRBJ2-7, reads NAGVMQNPRHLVRRRGQEARLRCSPMKGHSHVYWYRQLPEEGLKFMVYLQKENIIDESGMPKERFSAEFPKEGPSILRIQQVVRGDSAAYFCASSDSGTYEQYFGPGTRLTVT.

V usage is TRBV6-5 and J usage is TRBJ1-2, with D possibly TRBD1 on 6 matching bases. Between the trimmed V and J ends, which lost 4 bases and 7 bases, there was a span of 16 bases. The germline V gene encodes CDR1 MNHEY and CDR2 SVGAGI. The CDR3 length is 14 residues. The chain's CDR3 is CASSFTGIESGYTF. As DNA, the CDR3 is TGTGCCAGCAGTTTCACAGGGATAGAAAGTGGCTACACCTTC.

The chain's CDR3 is CASNAPGQGVAGYYNEQFF. The CDR3 DNA reads TGTGCCAGCAATGCGCCGGGACAGGGGGTAGCGGGGTATTACAATGAGCAGTTCTTC. This chain links TRBV5-8 with TRBJ2-1, with 11 nucleotides matching TRBD1. The CDR3 totals 19 residues. Germline values: CDR1 SGHTS, CDR2 YDEGEE. The trim removed 6 bases at V and 4 bases at J, leaving 18 bases unmatched.

The V call is TRBV14, the J call TRBJ2-2; tentatively, D is TRBD1 (5 bases). Germline V gene lookup returns CDR1 SGHDN and CDR2 FVKESK. The CDR3 loop spans 16 amino acids. The V and J ends lost 3 bases and 6 bases respectively, with 17 bases between them. The chain's CDR3 is CASSHLPSGHAGELFF. The DNA of the CDR3 is TGTGCCAGCAGCCACTTGCCCTCAGGGCACGCCGGGGAGCTGTTTTTT.

The sample holds one count of this clone. V gene TRBV6-4 combines with J gene TRBJ1-1; D unclear. Germline lookup yields CDR1 MRHNA and CDR2 SNTAGT. Trimming shortened V by 6 bases and J by 1 base, and 9 bases separated the two germline ends. The CDR3 spans 13 residues. CDR3 in amino acids: CASRRTGNTEAFF. CDR3 nucleotide sequence: TGTGCCAGCAGGCGAACTGGGAACACTGAAGCTTTCTTT.

CDR3 in DNA: TGTGCCTGGAGGCGACAGGGGAAGGAAAAACTGTTTTTT. Its translation: CAWRRQGKEKLFF. This chain connects TRBV30 to TRBJ1-4; 8 bases map to TRBD1. J was trimmed by 8 bases and V by 3 bases; bases with no gene match: 5. Germline lookup yields CDR1 GTSNPN and CDR2 SVGIG (reference sequence). This CDR3 is 13 amino acids long. The full variable domain, rest sourced from reference TRBV30 and TRBJ1-4, is SQTIHQWPATLVQPVGSPLSLECTVEGTSNPNLYWYRQAAGRGLQLLFYSVGIGQISSEVPQNLSASRPQDRQFILSSKKLLLSDSGFYLCAWRRQGKEKLFFGSGTQLSVL.

The chain carries TRBV5-4 and TRBJ2-2; 8 bases fit TRBD2. J was trimmed by 6 bases and V by 5 bases; bases with no gene match: 9. This CDR3 has 15 residues. Germline loops: CDR1 SGHNT, CDR2 YYREEE (reference sequence). In DNA form, the CDR3 reads TGTGCCAGCAGTTCGATTAGCGGGACCCCCGGGGAGCTGTTTTTT. Translation: CASSSISGTPGELFF.

V and J are TRBV4-1 and TRBJ2-7; D is undetermined. Germline CDR1 MGHRA, CDR2 YSYEKL. This CDR3 is built from 11 residues. Trimming shortened V by 11 bases and J by 7 bases, and 15 bases separated the two germline ends. The CDR3 DNA reads TGCGCCCAGCACGCGCTCTGGGAGCAGTACTTC. Its protein is CAQHALWEQYF.

The chain is built from TRBV2 and TRBJ1-5, with D hard to call. V lost 4 bases and J 1 base, leaving 14 bases between the germline ends. The germline V gene encodes CDR1 SNHLY and CDR2 FYNNEI. The length of the CDR3 is 16 residues. The CDR3 loop is CASSGIVSWSNQPQHF. In nucleotides, the CDR3 is TGTGCCAGCAGTGGAATCGTCAGTTGGAGCAATCAGCCCCAGCATTTT.

This chain uses TRBV9 with TRBJ2-3; 10 nucleotides match TRBD1. Germline V gene data show CDR1 as SGDLS and CDR2 as YYNGEE. The CDR3 runs to 17 residues. The V gene end was trimmed by 4 bases and the J gene end by 0 bases; junction bases not matched to a gene: 8. The CDR3 reads CASSPRGQGTSTDTQYF. The CDR3 DNA follows: TGTGCCAGCAGCCCGCGGGGACAGGGGACGAGCACAGATACGCAGTATTTT.

The chain uses TRBV19 and TRBJ2-7; a weak D match, TRBD1 (5 bases). CDR3 length equals 13 residues. Trimming left V 4 bases short and J 1 base short, with 8 bases between. CDR1 and CDR2 (germline): LNHDA, SQIVND (reference sequence). CDR3 sequence reads: CASSTTVSYEQYF. The CDR3 nucleotides are TGTGCCAGTAGTACGACAGTTTCCTACGAGCAGTACTTC.

The chain combines TRBV5-1 with TRBJ1-1; 9 bases agree with TRBD1. There are 17 residues in the CDR3. Unmatched junction bases numbered 11, after V lost 0 bases and J lost 5 bases. Germline V CDR1 and CDR2: SGHRS, YFSETQ. This CDR3 reads CASSLGAGQGHYTEAFF. DNA for the CDR3: TGCGCCAGCAGCTTGGGGGCGGGACAGGGCCACTATACTGAAGCTTTCTTT.